Reported below is one TCR beta chain. These data come from a study of blood T cell repertoires in COVID-19. Trimming removed 4 bases from V and 4 bases from J; junction bases left unmatched: 7. The CDR3 loop spans 16 amino acids. CDR1 is SNHLY and CDR2 is FYNNEI in the germline V gene. Sequencing used immunoSEQ multiplex PCR; TCRdb keeps in-frame clones, though not all of them. The table has 80,000 to 95,000 clones, 70% to 90% seen once. This chain uses TRBV2 with TRBJ2-3, with TRBD2 matching over 11 bases. This clonotype originated in a man between 65 and 85 years old with acute or convalescent COVID-19. Sequencing was done on a sample of peripheral blood. The CDR3 bases are TGTGCCAGCAGTGTTGTAGCGGGGGGGATCTCAGATACGCAGTATTTT. This translates into CASSVVAGGISDTQYF.